These 30 T cell receptor beta chains came from one sample sequenced in a study of cytomegalovirus exposure and HLA in healthy donors. Use of 60 Vbeta and 13 Jbeta primers characterized the PCR. This table comes from immunoSEQ multiplex PCR, and its TCRdb copy is limited to in-frame clones, with some not included. The sample lists fewer than 150,000 clones, approximately 69% occurring once. Sequencing input: PBMCs. The receptors originated from a woman aged 45-59 years in good health and CMV-seropositive.

J is TRBJ1-1 and V is TRBV6-4; the D gene is possibly TRBD1 (6 bases). Germline V gives CDR1 MRHNA, CDR2 SNTAGT. Trimming cost V 5 bases and J 0 bases, with 13 bases left between them. The CDR3 is made up of 15 amino acids. CDR3 loop: CASSLEQGLNTEAFF. CDR3 DNA: TGTGCCAGCAGTTTAGAACAGGGCCTGAACACTGAAGCTTTCTTT.

This clone was detected once. This chain joins TRBV28 and TRBJ2-4; TRBD2 matches at 10 bases. Germline loops: CDR1 MDHEN, CDR2 SYDVKM. The CDR3 sequence is 20 residues long. J lost 0 bases, V lost 3 bases, and 14 bases had no gene match. Written as DNA, the CDR3 is TGTGCCAGCAGTTTCCCCCCCCTAGCGGGAGAGTTAAAAGCCAAAAACATTCAGTACTTC. This translates into CASSFPPLAGELKAKNIQYF.

CDR3: CATSPRLAGMETQYF. The CDR3 DNA reads TGTGCCACCAGCCCCCGACTAGCGGGGATGGAGACCCAGTACTTC. This chain joins TRBV15 and TRBJ2-5; 11 nucleotides agree with TRBD2. The CDR3 runs to 15 residues. With 5 bases clipped from V and 5 bases from J, the junction kept 7 bases outside the gene matches. Germline values: CDR1 LNHNV, CDR2 YYDKDF (reference sequence).

V usage is TRBV5-1 and J usage is TRBJ2-5; no clear D gene. V lost 5 bases to trimming and J lost 2 bases, with 10 bases between them. Germline-derived CDR1 and CDR2 are SGHRS and YFSETQ. CDR3 length: 13 amino acids. CDR3 amino acids: CASSVLLQETQYF. In DNA form, the CDR3 reads TGCGCCAGCAGTGTACTTCTACAAGAGACCCAGTACTTC. The full variable domain, completed using reference TRBV5-1 and TRBJ2-5, is KAGVTQTPRYLIKTRGQQVTLSCSPISGHRSVSWYQQTPGQGLQFLFEYFSETQRNKGNFPGRFSGRQFSNSRSEMNVSTLELGDSALYLCASSVLLQETQYFGPGTRLLVL.

The chain links TRBV30 to TRBJ1-2, with D possibly matching TRBD1 (5 bases). CDR1 and CDR2 (germline): GTSNPN, SVGIG (reference sequence). The CDR3 runs to 15 residues. V lost 0 bases and J 4 bases, leaving 15 bases between the germline ends. The chain's CDR3 is CAWSVVGGIGYGYTF. In DNA form, the CDR3 reads TGTGCCTGGAGTGTGGTGGGGGGAATTGGCTATGGCTACACCTTC.

This clone was seen a single time. The chain links TRBV10-3 to TRBJ2-1, with 16 bases that match TRBD2. Germline V gives CDR1 ENHRY, CDR2 SYGVKD. With V trimmed by 3 bases and J by 9 bases, 5 bases remained unmatched. The CDR3 consists of 16 residues. CDR3 sequence: CAISDGTSGRAGEQFF. The DNA for the CDR3 is TGTGCCATCAGTGATGGGACTAGCGGGAGGGCAGGTGAGCAGTTCTTC.

To note about this clone: The same CDR3 is also encoded by other DNA sequences in this sample. The chain joins TRBV7-9 to TRBJ1-1; weak D call: TRBD1 (5 bases). This CDR3 has 15 amino acids. V was clipped by 3 bases and J by 0 bases, with 11 bases between them. Germline CDR1 reads SEHNR; CDR2 reads FQNEAQ (reference sequence). The CDR3 sequence: CASSFGGTVNTEAFF. In DNA, the CDR3 is TGTGCCAGCAGCTTTGGGGGGACGGTGAACACTGAAGCTTTCTTT.

This chain uses TRBV29-1 with TRBJ1-2; 11 bases are a match to TRBD1. The CDR3 is 12 amino acids. V lost 6 bases to trimming and J lost 7 bases; unmatched junction nucleotides: 4. Per the germline V gene, CDR1 is SQVTM and CDR2 is ANQGSEA. The CDR3 region is CSVGQGAGGYTF. The DNA of the CDR3 is TGCAGCGTCGGACAGGGGGCTGGTGGCTACACCTTC. The whole variable domain, filled in from reference TRBV29-1 and TRBJ1-2, reads SAVISQKPSRDICQRGTSLTIQCQVDSQVTMMFWYRQQPGQSLTLIATANQGSEATYESGFVIDKFPISRPNLTFSTLTVSNMSPEDSSIYLCSVGQGAGGYTFGSGTRLTVV.

This chain links TRBV18 with TRBJ2-5; TRBD1 matches 7 bases. V shed 3 bases and J 4 bases; nucleotides not matched to a gene: 11. CDR1 and CDR2 from the germline V gene are KGHSH and LQKENI. The CDR3 covers 16 residues. The CDR3 spells CASSPTSGTVVETQYF. The CDR3 DNA reads TGTGCCAGCTCACCGACATCCGGGACAGTAGTAGAGACCCAGTACTTC.

The CDR3 DNA sequence: TGTGCCAGCAGCAGGACAGAGGGTCTCTATGGCTACACCTTC. Residues: CASSRTEGLYGYTF. V and J are TRBV11-2 and TRBJ1-2; the D gene is possibly TRBD1 (6 bases). The V gene's germline CDR1 is SGHAT and CDR2 FQNNGV. The CDR3 covers 14 residues. The V end was cut by 5 bases, the J end by 4 bases, with 14 bases between.

In nucleotides, the CDR3 is TGTGCCAGTAGTATAGAGGGGACGGCCAACAGGGACACTGAAGCTTTCTTT. Protein sequence: CASSIEGTANRDTEAFF. This chain connects TRBV19 to TRBJ1-1; a weak D match, TRBD1 (6 bases). From germline, CDR1 is LNHDA and CDR2 SQIVND (reference sequence). Trimming removed 0 bases at V and 3 bases at J, with 17 bases between. The CDR3 runs 17 residues.

This sequence joins TRBV5-8 and TRBJ1-1; unclear D gene. CDR1 and CDR2 (germline): SGHTS, YDEGEE. Trimming pared 2 bases from V and 4 bases from J, leaving 12 bases between. The CDR3 contains 14 residues. DNA of the CDR3: TGTGCCAGCAGCTTAGATTTTTCGGGCACTGAAGCTTTCTTT. Its protein is CASSLDFSGTEAFF.

The chain couples TRBV2 to TRBJ1-1; D ambiguous. The CDR3 loop spans 13 amino acids. Trimming cost V 7 bases and J 3 bases, with 12 bases left between them. In germline, CDR1 is SNHLY, CDR2 FYNNEI. The CDR3 nucleotides are TGTGCCAGCACCATGAGGAGGGACACTGAAGCTTTCTTT. It specifies CASTMRRDTEAFF.

This clone was seen only a few times. The chain couples TRBV18 to TRBJ2-6; D is unresolved. Trimming left V 2 bases short and J 0 bases short, with 5 bases between. Germline-derived CDR1 and CDR2 are KGHSH and LQKENI. The CDR3 contains 15 residues. The CDR3 is CASSPISSGANVLTF. The CDR3 nucleotides read TGTGCCAGCTCACCAATCAGCTCTGGGGCCAACGTCCTGACTTTC.

The V call is TRBV6-5, the J call TRBJ1-1; 7 bases align to TRBD1. V was clipped by 5 bases and J by 0 bases; unmatched bases: 6. Germline V CDR1 and CDR2: MNHEY, SVGAGI. The CDR3 is 15 residues long. The CDR3 is CASSRGQSMNTEAFF. In DNA, the CDR3 is TGTGCCAGCAGTAGGGGACAGTCCATGAACACTGAAGCTTTCTTT.

This sequence joins TRBV7-6 and TRBJ1-3; a weak D match, TRBD1 (5 bases). Trimming shortened V by 1 base and J by 0 bases, and 7 bases separated the two germline ends. The germline V gene encodes CDR1 SGHVS and CDR2 FNYEAQ. The CDR3 runs to 15 residues. CDR3 region: CASSLDGASGNTIYF. The CDR3 nucleotides read TGTGCCAGCAGCTTAGATGGGGCCTCTGGAAACACCATATATTTT.

The J gene is TRBJ2-7, the V gene TRBV30, with 7 bases fitting TRBD1. V was clipped by 2 bases and J by 3 bases; unmatched bases: 7. The CDR3 length is 14 residues. The germline V gene has CDR1 GTSNPN and CDR2 SVGIG (reference sequence). Here the CDR3 reads CAWSRGGAVYEQYF. The DNA of the CDR3 is TGTGCCTGGAGTCGAGGGGGCGCAGTCTACGAGCAGTACTTC.

This clone was observed a few times. The rearrangement links TRBV7-2 to TRBJ2-1; weak D call: TRBD2 (5 bases). The CDR3 has 15 amino acids. Trimming pared 3 bases from V and 5 bases from J, leaving 14 bases between. Germline CDR1 is SGHTA and CDR2 is FQGNSA. The CDR3 sequence: CASSFMVSVDNEQFF. The CDR3 DNA is TGTGCCAGCAGCTTTATGGTTAGCGTAGACAATGAGCAGTTCTTC.

This clone was seen a few times. The chain couples TRBV4-1 to TRBJ1-5; D is perhaps TRBD1 (6 bases). Trimming cost V 3 bases and J 3 bases, with 12 bases left between them. The CDR3 sequence is 15 residues long. Germline assignment: CDR1 MGHRA and CDR2 YSYEKL. This CDR3 is CASSHAGQFNQPQHF. The CDR3 DNA sequence: TGCGCCAGCAGCCATGCCGGACAGTTCAATCAGCCCCAGCATTTT.

The V call is TRBV5-1, the J call TRBJ2-7, with D possibly TRBD1 on 6 matching bases. Germline values: CDR1 SGHRS, CDR2 YFSETQ. Trimming shortened V by 2 bases and J by 7 bases, and 10 bases separated the two germline ends. CDR3 length: 12 amino acids. CDR3 sequence reads: CASSFDRSEQYF. The CDR3, as DNA: TGCGCCAGCAGCTTTGACAGGAGTGAGCAGTACTTC.

The V gene is TRBV7-2, the J gene TRBJ1-2; a weak D match, TRBD1 (5 bases). From germline, CDR1 is SGHTA and CDR2 FQGNSA. Trimming removed 2 bases from V and 8 bases from J, with 12 bases in between. CDR3 length: 13 amino acids. DNA for the CDR3: TGTGCCAGCAGCTTATCAGGGACTTACGGCTACACCTTC. Amino acid sequence: CASSLSGTYGYTF.

The J gene is TRBJ1-1, the V gene TRBV30; 8 bases are a match to TRBD1. Germline-derived CDR1 and CDR2 are GTSNPN and SVGIG (reference sequence). The CDR3 length is 14 residues. V shed 4 bases and J 4 bases; nucleotides not matched to a gene: 8. CDR3 protein: CAWKGSTGGTEAFF. The CDR3 DNA reads as TGTGCCTGGAAAGGGAGTACAGGGGGCACTGAAGCTTTCTTT.

The chain links TRBV5-1 to TRBJ1-1; D unresolved. Germline values: CDR1 SGHRS, CDR2 YFSETQ. The V end was cut by 0 bases, the J end by 1 base, with 7 bases between. This CDR3 spans 14 amino acids. The CDR3 sequence: CASSLVPGNTEAFF. CDR3 DNA sequence: TGCGCCAGCAGCTTGGTTCCAGGGAACACTGAAGCTTTCTTT.

V is TRBV5-6 and J is TRBJ2-7; D perhaps matches TRBD2 (6 bases). V was shortened by 4 bases and J by 6 bases, with 14 bases between the two germline ends. The length of the CDR3 is 13 residues. Per germline, CDR1 SGHDT and CDR2 YYEEEE. Here the CDR3 reads CASSRPSSAEQYF. The CDR3 DNA is TGTGCCAGCAGCCGCCCTTCTAGCGCCGAGCAGTACTTC.

The chain recombines TRBV5-1 with TRBJ1-2; D not resolved. This CDR3 spans 12 amino acids. V dropped 0 bases and J dropped 3 bases, with 3 bases sitting between them. Germline CDR1 SGHRS, CDR2 YFSETQ. This CDR3 is CASSLGDYGYTF. The CDR3 DNA sequence: TGCGCCAGCAGCTTGGGAGACTATGGCTACACCTTC. Together with reference TRBV5-1 and TRBJ1-2, the CDR3 gives the full variable domain: KAGVTQTPRYLIKTRGQQVTLSCSPISGHRSVSWYQQTPGQGLQFLFEYFSETQRNKGNFPGRFSGRQFSNSRSEMNVSTLELGDSALYLCASSLGDYGYTFGSGTRLTVV.

The chain combines TRBV7-6 with TRBJ1-2; D is perhaps TRBD1 (6 bases). CDR3 length: 14 residues. Germline CDR1 is SGHVS and CDR2 is FNYEAQ. The V gene lost 4 bases and the J gene lost 7 bases, with 16 bases spanning the gap. As DNA, the CDR3 is TGTGCCAGCAGCTCACCTGAACAGGGCTCTGGCTACACCTTC. It translates to CASSSPEQGSGYTF.

The genes are TRBV29-1 and TRBJ2-7; 8 bases line up with TRBD2. The germline gives CDR1 SQVTM, CDR2 ANQGSEA. CDR3 length: 13 residues. V gave up 3 bases and J gave up 7 bases; unmatched junction bases: 8. The CDR3 sequence is CSVEDGRGGEQYF. The CDR3 DNA reads as TGCAGCGTTGAGGACGGACGGGGGGGGGAGCAGTACTTC.

In DNA, the CDR3 is TGTGCCAGCAGACGGGAGGACAGGGGGACGTACGAGCAGTACTTC. This sequence encodes CASRREDRGTYEQYF. This chain uses TRBV6-1 with TRBJ2-7; 10 bases are a match to TRBD1. Trimming at V came to 6 bases and at J to 4 bases, leaving 9 bases not matched to a gene. The CDR3 runs 15 residues. The germline CDR1 and CDR2 sequences are MNHNS and SASEGT.

J is TRBJ1-3 and V is TRBV2; D gene ambiguous. Germline V CDR1 and CDR2: SNHLY, FYNNEI. The V end lost 6 bases, the J end lost 3 bases, and 9 bases lay between the germline ends. CDR3 length: 13 residues. Here the CDR3 DNA reads TGTGCCAGCAGCGGGGAGAGTGGAAACACCATATATTTT. This gives the protein CASSGESGNTIYF.

This clone came up a few times. This rearrangement joins TRBV18 to TRBJ1-1, with D unclear. This CDR3 is built from 13 residues. CDR1 and CDR2 (germline): KGHSH, LQKENI. The V end lost 1 base, the J end lost 4 bases, and 7 bases lay between the germline ends. The CDR3 reads CASSPRGGTEAFF. The CDR3 bases are TGTGCCAGCTCACCACGGGGAGGCACTGAAGCTTTCTTT.